This T cell receptor beta chain emerged from a study of control samples from healthy donors and cancer patients. Germline lookup yields CDR1 MNHEY and CDR2 SMNVEV (reference sequence). This CDR3 has 16 residues. V lost 4 bases and J lost 7, with 19 bases in between. TCRdb's copy holds only in-frame clones and misses some; the assay was immunoSEQ multiplex PCR. The table shows about 86,000 clones, with roughly nine tenths occurring only once. This clone has just one count. The chain couples TRBV27 to TRBJ1-4; a weak D match, TRBD1 (5 bases). The sequenced sample was PBMCs. This TCR was sampled from a woman in her 50s with colorectal cancer. The CDR3 is CASSSKYRDGIEKLFF. The CDR3 nucleotides read TGTGCCAGCAGTTCGAAGTACCGGGACGGGATTGAAAAACTGTTTTTT.